The 26 T cell receptor beta chains below were found in one sample sequenced in a study of long-term antiretroviral therapy in people with HIV. A v3.0 immunoSEQ assay was performed at survey level. The method was immunoSEQ multiplex PCR; TCRdb's version includes in-frame clones alone and lacks a portion of them. The data hold 40,000 to 45,000 clones, with roughly 95% observed a single time. Sequenced here: unsorted PBMCs, sampled 3.7 years after starting antiretroviral therapy. These receptors were taken from a woman aged 50 to 60 with HIV.

The chain employs TRBV10-3 and TRBJ2-4; a possible D gene is TRBD1 (5 bases). The V gene's germline CDR1 is ENHRY and CDR2 SYGVKD. V shed 0 bases and J shed 6 bases, with 15 bases lying between them. CDR3 length: 16 amino acids. The CDR3 DNA sequence: TGTGCCATCAGTGAGTCCGGACAATCGATCGGAAACATTCAGTACTTC. This gives the protein CAISESGQSIGNIQYF.

The chain is built from TRBV10-3 and TRBJ1-3; D gene uncertain. The germline gives CDR1 ENHRY, CDR2 SYGVKD. V lost 4 bases and J 2 bases, leaving 12 bases between the germline ends. The CDR3 is made up of 15 amino acids. Here the CDR3 reads CAISGREYTGNTIYF. Here the CDR3 DNA reads TGTGCCATCAGTGGGCGGGAGTACACTGGAAACACCATATATTTT.

The J gene is TRBJ2-1, the V gene TRBV6-6; D is perhaps TRBD2 (5 bases). Germline values: CDR1 MNHNY, CDR2 SVGAGI (reference sequence). This CDR3 contains 14 residues. Trimming took 6 bases from V and 3 from J, leaving 12 bases between them. Here the CDR3 DNA reads TGTGCCAGCAGCCTTGCTAGCATCTACAATGAGCAGTTCTTC. It translates to CASSLASIYNEQFF.

The rearrangement uses TRBV5-4 and TRBJ1-2, with TRBD1 as a possible D gene (6 bases). The CDR3 length is 14 residues. Germline values: CDR1 SGHNT, CDR2 YYREEE (reference sequence). The ends were cut back, 1 base at V and 2 bases at J, with 9 bases in the middle. The CDR3 bases are TGTGCCAGCAGCTTGAGGAGGGGGAACTATGGCTACACCTTC. Its protein is CASSLRRGNYGYTF.

Here the CDR3 reads CASSQQQPGGTEAFF. The CDR3 nucleotides are TGCGCCAGCAGCCAACAACAGCCGGGGGGCACTGAAGCTTTCTTT. The rearrangement joins TRBV5-1 to TRBJ1-1; D is perhaps TRBD1 (5 bases). The CDR3 sequence is 15 residues long. Trimming pared 4 bases from V and 4 bases from J, leaving 17 bases between. In germline, CDR1 is SGHRS, CDR2 YFSETQ.

This chain uses TRBV5-1 with TRBJ2-5, with D possibly matching TRBD1 (5 bases). The germline gives CDR1 SGHRS, CDR2 YFSETQ. The CDR3 is made up of 14 amino acids. V dropped 3 bases and J dropped 7 bases, with 16 bases sitting between them. The CDR3 is CASSSDAGIMTQYF. As DNA, the CDR3 is TGCGCCAGCAGCTCAGATGCAGGGATTATGACCCAGTACTTC.

The chain links TRBV9 to TRBJ2-2, with D possibly matching TRBD2 (6 bases). V was clipped by 0 bases and J by 4 bases, with 16 bases between them. The germline CDR1 and CDR2 sequences are SGDLS and YYNGEE. This CDR3 is built from 17 residues. CDR3 residues: CASSVATPSEGTGELFF. CDR3 nucleotides: TGTGCCAGCAGCGTAGCTACCCCTAGCGAGGGCACCGGGGAGCTGTTTTTT.

This chain links TRBV6-5 with TRBJ2-5; no clear D. Germline loops: CDR1 MNHEY, CDR2 SVGAGI. This CDR3 region has 14 residues. Deletions cut 0 bases from V and 5 bases from J, with 10 bases between. Written as DNA, the CDR3 is TGTGCCAGCAGTTACTCGGGCGCGTCCGAGACCCAGTACTTC. As protein: CASSYSGASETQYF.

This clone was seen a few times. The chain links TRBV6-5 to TRBJ1-2; no clear D. The CDR3 consists of 13 residues. Germline CDR1 reads MNHEY; CDR2 reads SVGAGI. V dropped 5 bases and J dropped 2 bases, with 9 bases sitting between them. Written as DNA, the CDR3 is TGTGCCAGCAGTCAAGTCCCGAACTATGGCTACACCTTC. This sequence encodes CASSQVPNYGYTF.

The CDR3 sequence: CASSLGQGATLNTEAFF. In nucleotides, the CDR3 is TGTGCCAGCAGCCTAGGACAGGGGGCGACCCTGAACACTGAAGCTTTCTTT. This rearrangement joins TRBV4-2 to TRBJ1-1; TRBD1 matches 11 bases. The CDR3 covers 17 residues. V was pared by 4 bases and J by 0 bases, with 7 bases of the junction left unmatched. Per germline, CDR1 LGHNA and CDR2 YNFKEQ.

The V and J genes are TRBV11-2 and TRBJ1-2; D is ambiguous. Germline V gives CDR1 SGHAT, CDR2 FQNNGV. The CDR3 loop spans 12 amino acids. V was clipped by 6 bases and J by 2 bases, with 7 bases between them. For the CDR3, the DNA is TGTGCCAGCAGTCCAGAAAACTATGGCTACACCTTC. Its protein product is CASSPENYGYTF.

This clone was found once. The chain uses TRBV7-2 and TRBJ2-7, with 10 bases lining up with TRBD2. CDR3 length: 15 residues. Germline assignment: CDR1 SGHTA and CDR2 FQGNSA. The ends lost 4 bases at V and 1 base at J; junction bases unmatched: 4. The CDR3 coding sequence is TGTGCCAGCAGCTCAGGACTAGCGGATTCCTACGAGCAGTACTTC. Encoded protein: CASSSGLADSYEQYF.

The CDR3 DNA reads TGTGCCAGCAGCGTAGCCCCGGGACCGCCCGTAGGCAATGAGCAGTTCTTC. It specifies CASSVAPGPPVGNEQFF. The chain has TRBV9 and TRBJ2-1; D possibly matches TRBD1 or TRBD2 (5 bases each). The CDR3 spans 17 residues. Germline loops: CDR1 SGDLS, CDR2 YYNGEE. Trimming removed 0 bases from V and 6 bases from J, with 19 bases in between.

The chain joins TRBV19 to TRBJ2-4; 8 positions match TRBD1. V was clipped by 4 bases and J by 3 bases; unmatched bases: 8. Per germline, CDR1 LNHDA and CDR2 SQIVND (reference sequence). CDR3 size: 16 residues. In DNA form, the CDR3 reads TGTGCCAGTAGTACCACCGGACAGGGCTACAAAAACATTCAGTACTTC. It encodes CASSTTGQGYKNIQYF.

The rearrangement joins TRBV10-3 to TRBJ2-7; 7 bases line up with TRBD1. J lost 3 bases, V lost 3 bases, and 8 bases had no gene match. This CDR3 comprises 15 residues. The germline CDR1 and CDR2 sequences are ENHRY and SYGVKD. As DNA, the CDR3 is TGTGCCATCAGTGACTCGACAGGGCCAAACTACGAGCAGTACTTC. Its protein is CAISDSTGPNYEQYF.

The chain recombines TRBV27 with TRBJ2-2; D perhaps matches TRBD2 (5 bases). V was shortened by 6 bases and J by 5 bases, with 7 bases between the two germline ends. This CDR3 comprises 12 residues. Per the germline V gene, CDR1 is MNHEY and CDR2 is SMNVEV (reference sequence). CDR3 sequence: CASRLETGELFF. As DNA, the CDR3 is TGTGCCAGCAGACTAGAAACCGGGGAGCTGTTTTTT.

The genes are TRBV7-2 and TRBJ1-1; D gene ambiguous. The length of the CDR3 is 15 residues. The germline V gene encodes CDR1 SGHTA and CDR2 FQGNSA. With 4 bases removed from V and 5 bases from J, the gap between germline ends came to 17 bases. The CDR3 DNA reads as TGTGCCAGCAGCTCAAAGTCGGGCGAGGGAACTGAAGCTTTCTTT. Translated, it gives CASSSKSGEGTEAFF.

V and J are TRBV19 and TRBJ1-1; D is uncertain. The CDR3 totals 14 residues. V was cut by 5 bases and J by 5 bases, with 15 bases left in between. CDR1 and CDR2 (germline): LNHDA, SQIVND (reference sequence). The CDR3 loop is CASSYGPAETEAFF. The DNA for the CDR3 is TGTGCCAGTAGTTACGGACCGGCCGAAACTGAAGCTTTCTTT. The whole variable domain, remainder taken from reference TRBV19 and TRBJ1-1, is DGGITQSPKYLFRKEGQNVTLSCEQNLNHDAMYWYRQDPGQGLRLIYYSQIVNDFQKGDIAEGYSVSREKKESFPLTVTSAQKNPTAFYLCASSYGPAETEAFFGQGTRLTVV.

This clone was detected only once. The CDR3 DNA reads as TGTGCCAGCTCAGTGGGACCGACCAATGGCTACACCTTC. It is translated as CASSVGPTNGYTF. This chain uses TRBV18 with TRBJ1-2; D may be TRBD1 (5 bases). CDR1 is KGHSH, CDR2 LQKENI, per germline. The CDR3 runs to 13 residues. Trimming pared 5 bases from V and 6 bases from J, leaving 13 bases between.

CDR3 nucleotide sequence: TGTGCCAGCAGCCAAGGGGCGGGGAAGGGTGAAGCTTTCTTT. This sequence encodes CASSQGAGKGEAFF. The V call is TRBV4-2, the J call TRBJ1-1, with D uncertain. CDR1 is LGHNA, CDR2 YNFKEQ, per germline. CDR3 length: 14 amino acids. V was cut by 1 base and J by 7 bases, with 13 bases left in between.

This rearrangement joins TRBV5-6 to TRBJ2-6; no reliable D call. This CDR3 spans 16 amino acids. V was shortened by 0 bases and J by 0 bases, with 7 bases between the two germline ends. Per germline, CDR1 SGHDT and CDR2 YYEEEE. The CDR3 here is CASSLARTSGANVLTF. CDR3 nucleotides: TGTGCCAGCAGCTTGGCTCGGACCTCTGGGGCCAACGTCCTGACTTTC. Filled out from reference TRBV5-6 and TRBJ2-6, the complete variable domain reads DAGVTQSPTHLIKTRGQQVTLRCSPKSGHDTVSWYQQALGQGPQFIFQYYEEEERQRGNFPDRFSGHQFPNYSSELNVNALLLGDSALYLCASSLARTSGANVLTFGAGSRLTVL.

This chain uses TRBV29-1 with TRBJ2-7; TRBD2 might be the D (6 bases). V lost 4 bases and J lost 3, with 13 bases in between. Per germline, CDR1 SQVTM and CDR2 ANQGSEA. The CDR3 totals 13 residues. The CDR3 bases are TGCAGCGTTGTCGTGGGAGGTTACTACGAGCAGTACTTC. Translated: CSVVVGGYYEQYF.

J is TRBJ1-3 and V is TRBV6-6, with 8 bases lining up with TRBD1. The V and J ends lost 2 bases and 2 bases, in that order; junction bases with no gene match: 5. Germline loops: CDR1 MNHNY, CDR2 SVGAGI (reference sequence). CDR3 length: 16 amino acids. The CDR3 protein is CASSYLARGPGNTIYF. The CDR3 DNA is TGTGCCAGCAGTTACCTCGCCAGGGGGCCTGGAAACACCATATATTTT.

The genes are TRBV5-1 and TRBJ1-2; TRBD1 might be the D (5 bases). There are 14 residues in the CDR3. Germline CDR1 and CDR2: SGHRS and YFSETQ. Deletions cut 4 bases from V and 2 bases from J, with 12 bases between. CDR3 amino acids: CASSPGPNNYGYTF. In DNA form, the CDR3 reads TGCGCCAGCAGCCCGGGACCTAACAACTATGGCTACACCTTC.

The chain uses TRBV6-6 and TRBJ1-6; D gene unclear. CDR3 length: 12 residues. Trimming took off 2 bases at V and 8 bases at J, with 4 bases between the two ends. Looked up from germline, CDR1 is MNHNY and CDR2 is SVGAGI (reference sequence). The CDR3 is CASSYGDSPLHF. CDR3 bases: TGTGCCAGCAGTTACGGGGATTCACCCCTCCACTTT.

This chain uses TRBV4-2 with TRBJ2-6; D perhaps matches TRBD1 (6 bases). V was pared by 2 bases and J by 1 base, with 15 bases between. The CDR3 contains 18 residues. Germline CDR1 is LGHNA and CDR2 is YNFKEQ. The CDR3 coding sequence is TGTGCCAGCAGCCAATTCAGTAAGGGGGTATCTGGGGCCAACGTCCTGACTTTC. Translated, it gives CASSQFSKGVSGANVLTF.